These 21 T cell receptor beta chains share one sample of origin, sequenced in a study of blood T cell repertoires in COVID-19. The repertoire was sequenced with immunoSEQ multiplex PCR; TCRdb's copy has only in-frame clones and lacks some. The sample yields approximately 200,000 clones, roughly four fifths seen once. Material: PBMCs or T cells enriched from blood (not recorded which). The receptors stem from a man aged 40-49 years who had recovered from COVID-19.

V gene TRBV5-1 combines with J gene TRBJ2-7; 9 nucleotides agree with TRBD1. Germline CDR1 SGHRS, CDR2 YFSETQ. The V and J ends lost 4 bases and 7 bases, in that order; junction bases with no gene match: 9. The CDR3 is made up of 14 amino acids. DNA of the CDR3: TGCGCCAGCAGCCCACCGACAGGGGGTATAGAGCAGTACTTC. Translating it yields CASSPPTGGIEQYF.

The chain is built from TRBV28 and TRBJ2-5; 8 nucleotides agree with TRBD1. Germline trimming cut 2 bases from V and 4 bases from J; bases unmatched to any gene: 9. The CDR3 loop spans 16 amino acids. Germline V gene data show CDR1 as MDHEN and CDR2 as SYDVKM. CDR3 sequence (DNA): TGTGCCAGCAGTTTACTGGGGACAGGACAATTAGAGACCCAGTACTTC. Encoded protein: CASSLLGTGQLETQYF.

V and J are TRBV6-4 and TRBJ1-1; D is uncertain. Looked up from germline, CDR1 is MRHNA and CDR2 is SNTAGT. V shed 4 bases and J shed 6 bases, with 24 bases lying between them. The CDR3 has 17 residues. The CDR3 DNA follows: TGTGCCAGCAGTGGCCCGGGGTCAGGTCGAATATCCCCTGAAGCTTTCTTT. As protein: CASSGPGSGRISPEAFF.

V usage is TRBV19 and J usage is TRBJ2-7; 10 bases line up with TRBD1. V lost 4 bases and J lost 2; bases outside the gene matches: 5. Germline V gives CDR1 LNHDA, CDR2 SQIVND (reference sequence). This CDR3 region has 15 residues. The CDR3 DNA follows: TGTGCCAGTAGTACTGGACAGGGGGGGCCCTACGAGCAGTACTTC. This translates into CASSTGQGGPYEQYF.

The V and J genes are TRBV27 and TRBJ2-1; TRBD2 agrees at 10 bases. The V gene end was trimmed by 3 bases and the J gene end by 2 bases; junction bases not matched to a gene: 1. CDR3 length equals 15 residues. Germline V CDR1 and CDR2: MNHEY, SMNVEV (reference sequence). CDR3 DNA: TGTGCCAGCAGTTTCGGACTAGCGGCCTACAATGAGCAGTTCTTC. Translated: CASSFGLAAYNEQFF.

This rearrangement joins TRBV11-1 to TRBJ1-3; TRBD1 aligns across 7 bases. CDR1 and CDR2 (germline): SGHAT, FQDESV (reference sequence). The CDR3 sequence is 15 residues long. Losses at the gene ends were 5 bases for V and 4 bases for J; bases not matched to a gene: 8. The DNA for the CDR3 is TGTGCCAGCAGCCGAACAGGGACAGTCGGAAACACCATATATTTT. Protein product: CASSRTGTVGNTIYF. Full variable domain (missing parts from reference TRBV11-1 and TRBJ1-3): EAEVAQSPRYKITEKSQAVAFWCDPISGHATLYWYRQILGQGPELLVQFQDESVVDDSQLPKDRFSAERLKGVDSTLKIQPAELGDSAMYLCASSRTGTVGNTIYFGEGSWLTVV.

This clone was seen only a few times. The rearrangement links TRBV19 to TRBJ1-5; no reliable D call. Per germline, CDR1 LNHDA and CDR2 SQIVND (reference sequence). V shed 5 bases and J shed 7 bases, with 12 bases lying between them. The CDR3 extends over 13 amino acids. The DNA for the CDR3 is TGTGCCAGTAGTGATGAGGGTCGGCAGCCCCAGCATTTT. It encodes CASSDEGRQPQHF.

The CDR3 DNA reads as TGTGCCAGCAGTTACTATCGGACTAGCGGAGATACGCAGTATTTT. This translates into CASSYYRTSGDTQYF. This chain links TRBV6-5 with TRBJ2-3; 10 nucleotides agree with TRBD2. The CDR3 is 15 residues long. The ends lost 1 base at V and 5 bases at J; junction bases unmatched: 3. Germline assignment: CDR1 MNHEY and CDR2 SVGAGI.

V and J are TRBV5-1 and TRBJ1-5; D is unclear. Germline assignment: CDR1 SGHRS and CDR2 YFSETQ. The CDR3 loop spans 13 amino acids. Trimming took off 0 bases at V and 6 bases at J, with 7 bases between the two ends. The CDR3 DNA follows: TGCGCCAGCAGCTTGGTCCCGGGTCAGCCCCAGCATTTT. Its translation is CASSLVPGQPQHF.

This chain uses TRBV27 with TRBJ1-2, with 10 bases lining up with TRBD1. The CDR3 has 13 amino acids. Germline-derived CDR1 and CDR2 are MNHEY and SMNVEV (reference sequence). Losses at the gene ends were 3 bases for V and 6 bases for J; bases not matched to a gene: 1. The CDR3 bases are TGTGCCAGCAGTTTGACAGGGGGCGATGGCTACACCTTC. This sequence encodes CASSLTGGDGYTF.

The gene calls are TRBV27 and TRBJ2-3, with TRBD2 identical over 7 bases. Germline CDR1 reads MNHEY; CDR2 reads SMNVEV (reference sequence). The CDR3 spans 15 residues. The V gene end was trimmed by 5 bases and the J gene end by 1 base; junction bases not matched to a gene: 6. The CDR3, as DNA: TGTGCCAGCAGTAGCGGGGTAGGGCGCACAGATACGCAGTATTTT. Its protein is CASSSGVGRTDTQYF.

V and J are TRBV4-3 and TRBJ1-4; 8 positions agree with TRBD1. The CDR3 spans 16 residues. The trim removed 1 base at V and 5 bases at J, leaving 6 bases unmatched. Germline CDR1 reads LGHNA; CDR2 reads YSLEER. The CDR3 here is CASSQVLQGANEKLFF. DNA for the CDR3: TGCGCCAGCAGCCAAGTCCTTCAGGGGGCAAATGAAAAACTGTTTTTT.

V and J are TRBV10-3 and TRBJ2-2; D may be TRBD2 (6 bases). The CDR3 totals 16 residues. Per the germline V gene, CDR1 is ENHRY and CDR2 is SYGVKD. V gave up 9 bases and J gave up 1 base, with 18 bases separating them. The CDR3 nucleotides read TGTGCCATTGCTAGAACTCGGGAGAAGAACACCGGGGAGCTGTTTTTT. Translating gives CAIARTREKNTGELFF.

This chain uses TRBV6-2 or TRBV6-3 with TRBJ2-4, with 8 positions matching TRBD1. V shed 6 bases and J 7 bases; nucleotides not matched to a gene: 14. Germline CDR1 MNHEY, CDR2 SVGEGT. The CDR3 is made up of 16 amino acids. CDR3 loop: CASSSPPRGPGNIQYF. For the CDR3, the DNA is TGTGCCAGCAGCTCCCCCCCCAGGGGGCCGGGGAACATTCAGTACTTC.

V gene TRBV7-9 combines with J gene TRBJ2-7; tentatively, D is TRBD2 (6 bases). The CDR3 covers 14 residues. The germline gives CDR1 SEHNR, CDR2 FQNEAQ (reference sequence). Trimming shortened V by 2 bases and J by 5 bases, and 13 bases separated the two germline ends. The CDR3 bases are TGTGCCAGCAGCTTAACGGGGAGGATTAACGAGCAGTACTTC. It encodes CASSLTGRINEQYF.

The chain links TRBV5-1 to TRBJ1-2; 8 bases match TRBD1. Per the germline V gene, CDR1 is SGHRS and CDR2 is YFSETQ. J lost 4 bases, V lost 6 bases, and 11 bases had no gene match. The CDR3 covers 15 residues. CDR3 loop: CASTFQGQEGYGYTF. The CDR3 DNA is TGCGCCAGCACCTTCCAGGGACAGGAAGGCTATGGCTACACCTTC.

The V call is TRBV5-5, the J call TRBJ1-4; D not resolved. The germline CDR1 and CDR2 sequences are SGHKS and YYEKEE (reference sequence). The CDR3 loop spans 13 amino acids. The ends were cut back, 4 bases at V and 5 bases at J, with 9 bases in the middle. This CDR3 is CASSGDTNEKLFF. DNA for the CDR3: TGTGCCAGCAGCGGCGACACGAATGAAAAACTGTTTTTT.

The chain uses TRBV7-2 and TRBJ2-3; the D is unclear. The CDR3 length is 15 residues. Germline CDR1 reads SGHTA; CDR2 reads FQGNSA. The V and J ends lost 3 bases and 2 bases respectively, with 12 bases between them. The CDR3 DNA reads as TGTGCCAGCAGCTTTACCGGGTCCTTCACAGATACGCAGTATTTT. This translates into CASSFTGSFTDTQYF.

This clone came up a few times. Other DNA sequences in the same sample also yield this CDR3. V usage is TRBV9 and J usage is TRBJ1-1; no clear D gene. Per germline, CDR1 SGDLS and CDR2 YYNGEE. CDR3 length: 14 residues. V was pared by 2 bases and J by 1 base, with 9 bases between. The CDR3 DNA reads TGTGCCAGCAGCGTCGGAGGGAGGAACACTGAAGCTTTCTTT. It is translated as CASSVGGRNTEAFF.

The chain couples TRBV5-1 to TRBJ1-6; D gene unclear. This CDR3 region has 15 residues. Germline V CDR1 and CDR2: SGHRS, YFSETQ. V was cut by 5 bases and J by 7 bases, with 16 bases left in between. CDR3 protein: CASSSEAGLNSPLHF. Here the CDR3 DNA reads TGCGCCAGCAGTTCCGAGGCGGGCCTCAATTCACCCCTCCACTTT.

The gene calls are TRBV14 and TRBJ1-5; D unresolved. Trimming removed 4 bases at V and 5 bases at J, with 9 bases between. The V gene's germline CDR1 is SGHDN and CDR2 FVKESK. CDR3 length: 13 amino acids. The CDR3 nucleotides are TGTGCCAGCAGCCGAGGTTCCGATCAGCCCCAGCATTTT. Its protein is CASSRGSDQPQHF.